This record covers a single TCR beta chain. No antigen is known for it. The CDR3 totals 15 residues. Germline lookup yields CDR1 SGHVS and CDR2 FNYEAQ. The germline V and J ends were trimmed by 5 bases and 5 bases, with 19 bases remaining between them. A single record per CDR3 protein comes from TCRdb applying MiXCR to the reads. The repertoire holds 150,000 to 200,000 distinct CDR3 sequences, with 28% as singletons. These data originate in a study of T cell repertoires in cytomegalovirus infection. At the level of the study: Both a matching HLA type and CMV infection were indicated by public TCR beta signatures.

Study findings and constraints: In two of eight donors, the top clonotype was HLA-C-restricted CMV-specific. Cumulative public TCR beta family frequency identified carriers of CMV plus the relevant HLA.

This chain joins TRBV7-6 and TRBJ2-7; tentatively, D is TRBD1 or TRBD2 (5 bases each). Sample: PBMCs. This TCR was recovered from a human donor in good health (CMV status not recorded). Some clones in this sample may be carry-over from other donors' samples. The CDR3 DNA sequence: TGTGCCAGCAGCCCAACCGGGACGGACACCCACGAGCAGTACTTC. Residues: CASSPTGTDTHEQYF.